This T cell receptor beta chain is drawn from a study of blood T cell repertoires in COVID-19. Study-level background: PBMCs, B-cell-depleted T cells, or T cells provided the cDNA or gDNA that made up the material.

In the original workflow: Estimation of nucleated cell counts was performed using reference gene primer amplification. The protocol was immunoSEQ multiplex PCR, while the TCRdb copy is restricted to in-frame clones and leaves out a portion. The V and J calls and clone size come from that table; D and trimming were worked out from the DNA. The sample includes about 70,000 clones, 80% to 90% of them seen just once. Sequencing used peripheral blood. The TCR originated in an elderly woman with active or convalescent COVID-19.

The DNA of the CDR3 is TGCGCCAGCAGAAGGACAGGGGGCGCATACCCGTTCTTC. Amino acid sequence: CASRRTGGAYPFF. J is TRBJ2-1 and V is TRBV5-1; 11 nucleotides align to TRBD1. The trim removed 5 bases at V and 15 bases at J, leaving 10 bases unmatched. Germline CDR1 reads SGHRS; CDR2 reads YFSETQ. This CDR3 has 13 amino acids. Using reference TRBV5-1 and TRBJ2-1 for the parts outside the CDR3, the full variable domain is KAGVTQTPRYLIKTRGQQVTLSCSPISGHRSVSWYQQTPGQGLQFLFEYFSETQRNKGNFPGRFSGRQFSNSRSEMNVSTLELGDSALYLCASRRTGGAYPFFGPGTRLTVL.